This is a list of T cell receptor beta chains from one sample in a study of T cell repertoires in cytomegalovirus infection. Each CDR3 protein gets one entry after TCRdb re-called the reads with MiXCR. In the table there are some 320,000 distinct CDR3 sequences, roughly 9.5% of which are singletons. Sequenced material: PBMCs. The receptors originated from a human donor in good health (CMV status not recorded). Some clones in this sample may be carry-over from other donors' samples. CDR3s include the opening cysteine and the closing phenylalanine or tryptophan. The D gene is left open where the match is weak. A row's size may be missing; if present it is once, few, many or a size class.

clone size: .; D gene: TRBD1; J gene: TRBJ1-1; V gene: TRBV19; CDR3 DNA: TGTGCCAGTACCCCCGGGACAGGGCTCACTGAAGCTTTCTTT; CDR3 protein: CASTPGTGLTEAFF
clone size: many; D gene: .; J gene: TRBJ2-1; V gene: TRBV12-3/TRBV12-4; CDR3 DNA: TGTGCCAGCAGTTATTCCCTACACAATGAGCAGTTCTTC; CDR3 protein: CASSYSLHNEQFF
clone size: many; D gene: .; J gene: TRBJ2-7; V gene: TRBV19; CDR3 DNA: TGTGCCAGTAGTATCTCGCAGACAGCTGAACACGAGCAGTACTTC; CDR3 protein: CASSISQTAEHEQYF
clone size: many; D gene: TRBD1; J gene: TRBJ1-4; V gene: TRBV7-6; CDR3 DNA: TGTGCCAGCAGCCTGGGACAGGGCCATGAAAAACTGTTTTTT; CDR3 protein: CASSLGQGHEKLFF
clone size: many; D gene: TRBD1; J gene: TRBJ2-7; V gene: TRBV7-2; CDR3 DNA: TGTGCCAGCAGCCAGAACCCCAGGGGACAGGGGCTCGAGCAGTACTTC; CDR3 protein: CASSQNPRGQGLEQYF
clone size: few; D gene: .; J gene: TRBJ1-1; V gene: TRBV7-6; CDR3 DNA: TGTGCCAGCAGCTTAGCGGAGGGAAGACCCCCTGAAGCTTTCTTT; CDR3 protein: CASSLAEGRPPEAFF
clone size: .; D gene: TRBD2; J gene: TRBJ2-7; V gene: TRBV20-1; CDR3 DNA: TGCAGTGCTCCCCGGGAGGGAAGACACGAGCAGTACTTC; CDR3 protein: CSAPREGRHEQYF
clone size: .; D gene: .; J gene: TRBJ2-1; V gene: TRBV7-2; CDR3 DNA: TGTGCCAGCAGCTTAGCCGCAAGCGATTACAATGAGCAGTTCTTC; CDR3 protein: CASSLAASDYNEQFF
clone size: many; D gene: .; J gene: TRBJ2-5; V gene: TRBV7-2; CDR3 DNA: TGTGCCAGCAGCCCCCGAGGTGCAGGTTGGGAGACCCAGTACTTC; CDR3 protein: CASSPRGAGWETQYF
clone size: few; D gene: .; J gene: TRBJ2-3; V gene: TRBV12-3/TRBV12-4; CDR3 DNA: TGTGCCAGCAGTCTGACGGTAGATACGCAGTATTTT; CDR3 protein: CASSLTVDTQYF
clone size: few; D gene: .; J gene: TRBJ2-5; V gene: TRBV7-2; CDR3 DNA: TGTGCCAGCAGCCCCCGGACTTCGGCGGAGACCCAGTACTTC; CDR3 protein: CASSPRTSAETQYF
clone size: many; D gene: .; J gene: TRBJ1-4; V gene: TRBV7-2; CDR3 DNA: TGTGCCAGCAGCTTAGGGCGACAGTCCTCAAAACTGTTTTTT; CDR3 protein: CASSLGRQSSKLFF
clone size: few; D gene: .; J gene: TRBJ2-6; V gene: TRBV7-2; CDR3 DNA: TGTGCCAGCAGCTTACCGAGCGCTGGGGCCAACGTCCTGACTTTC; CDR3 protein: CASSLPSAGANVLTF
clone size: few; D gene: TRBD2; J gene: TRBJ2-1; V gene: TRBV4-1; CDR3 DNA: TGTGCCAGCAGCCTATTCGCGGGAGGGCCTAACAATGAGCAGTTCTTC; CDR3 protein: CASSLFAGGPNNEQFF
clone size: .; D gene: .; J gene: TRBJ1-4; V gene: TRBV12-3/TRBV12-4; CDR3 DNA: TGTGCCAGCAGTTCCGGTTACAGGGAAGGTGAAAAACTGTTTTTT; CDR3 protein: CASSSGYREGEKLFF
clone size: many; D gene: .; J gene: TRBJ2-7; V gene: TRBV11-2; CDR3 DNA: TGTGCCAGCAGCCCCCCCAGGGGTGGGTACGAGCAGTACTTC; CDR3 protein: CASSPPRGGYEQYF
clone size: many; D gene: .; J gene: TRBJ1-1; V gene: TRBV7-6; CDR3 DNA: TGTGCCAGCAGCCTAGGGCGTTTAAGAAGCGCGGAGGACACTGAAGCTTTCTTT; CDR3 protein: CASSLGRLRSAEDTEAFF
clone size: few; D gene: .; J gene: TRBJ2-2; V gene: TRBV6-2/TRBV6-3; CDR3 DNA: TGTGCCAGCAACGGGAACAGGGTGATCACCGGGGAGCTGTTTTTT; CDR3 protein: CASNGNRVITGELFF